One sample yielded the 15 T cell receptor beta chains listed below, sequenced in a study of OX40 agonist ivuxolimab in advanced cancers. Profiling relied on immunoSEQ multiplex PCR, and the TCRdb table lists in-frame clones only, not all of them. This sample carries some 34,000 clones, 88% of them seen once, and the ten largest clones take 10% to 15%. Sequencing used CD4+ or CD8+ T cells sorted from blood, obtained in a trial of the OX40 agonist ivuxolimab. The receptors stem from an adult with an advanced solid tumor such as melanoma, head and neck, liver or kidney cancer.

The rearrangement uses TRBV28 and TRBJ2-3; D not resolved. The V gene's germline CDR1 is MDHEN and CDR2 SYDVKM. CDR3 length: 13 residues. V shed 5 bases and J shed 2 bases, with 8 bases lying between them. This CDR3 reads CASSEDHTDTQYF. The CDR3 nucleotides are TGTGCCAGCAGTGAGGACCACACAGATACGCAGTATTTT.

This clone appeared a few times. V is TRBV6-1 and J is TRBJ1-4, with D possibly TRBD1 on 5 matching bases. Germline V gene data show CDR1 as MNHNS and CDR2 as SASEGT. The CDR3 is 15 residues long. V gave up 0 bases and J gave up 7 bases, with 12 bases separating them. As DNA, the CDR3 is TGTGCCAGCAGTGAAGCGCGGGGGATTGCTGAAAAACTGTTTTTT. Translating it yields CASSEARGIAEKLFF.

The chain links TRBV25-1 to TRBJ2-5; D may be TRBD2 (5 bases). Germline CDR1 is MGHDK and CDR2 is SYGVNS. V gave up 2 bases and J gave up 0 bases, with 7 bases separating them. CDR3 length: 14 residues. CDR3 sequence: CASSEGSYQETQYF. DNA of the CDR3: TGTGCCAGCAGTGAAGGGAGCTACCAAGAGACCCAGTACTTC.

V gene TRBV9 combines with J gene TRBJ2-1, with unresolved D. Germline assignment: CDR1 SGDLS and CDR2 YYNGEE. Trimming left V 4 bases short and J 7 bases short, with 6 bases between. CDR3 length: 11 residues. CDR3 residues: CASSQGNEQFF. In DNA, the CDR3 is TGTGCCAGCAGCCAAGGGAATGAGCAGTTCTTC.

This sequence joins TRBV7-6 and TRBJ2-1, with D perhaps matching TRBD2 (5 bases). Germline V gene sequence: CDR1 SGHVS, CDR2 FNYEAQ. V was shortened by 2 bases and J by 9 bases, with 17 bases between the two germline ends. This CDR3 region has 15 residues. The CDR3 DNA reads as TGTGCCAGCAGCTTAAGGATCGGGAATCCCAGTGAGCAGTTCTTC. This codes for CASSLRIGNPSEQFF.

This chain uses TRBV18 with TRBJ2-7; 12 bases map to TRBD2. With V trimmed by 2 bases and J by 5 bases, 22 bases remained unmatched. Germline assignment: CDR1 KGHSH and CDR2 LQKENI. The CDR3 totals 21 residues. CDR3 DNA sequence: TGTGCCAGCTCACCAGTCGCCCCGCGGAGGCTAGCGGGAGGGCCATTGGACGAGCAGTACTTC. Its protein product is CASSPVAPRRLAGGPLDEQYF.

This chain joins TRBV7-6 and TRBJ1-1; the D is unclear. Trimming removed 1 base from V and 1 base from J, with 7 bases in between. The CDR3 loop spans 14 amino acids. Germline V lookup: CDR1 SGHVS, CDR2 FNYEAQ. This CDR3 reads CASSLGYTNTEAFF. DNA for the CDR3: TGTGCCAGCAGCTTAGGGTACACGAACACTGAAGCTTTCTTT.

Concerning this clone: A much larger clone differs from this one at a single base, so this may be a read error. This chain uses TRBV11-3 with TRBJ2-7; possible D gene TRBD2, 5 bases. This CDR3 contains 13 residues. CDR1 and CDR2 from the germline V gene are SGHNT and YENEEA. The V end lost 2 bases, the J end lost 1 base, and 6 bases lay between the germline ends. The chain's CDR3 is CASSLRGSYEQYF. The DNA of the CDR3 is TGTGCCAGCAGCTTACGGGGATCCTACGAGCAGTACTTC.

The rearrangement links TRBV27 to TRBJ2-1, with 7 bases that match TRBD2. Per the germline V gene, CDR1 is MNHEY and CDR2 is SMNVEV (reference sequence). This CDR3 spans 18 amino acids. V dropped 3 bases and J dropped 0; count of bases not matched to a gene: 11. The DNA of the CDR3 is TGTGCCAGCAGTTTTAATTTTAGGCTAGCGGACTCCTACAATGAGCAGTTCTTC. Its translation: CASSFNFRLADSYNEQFF.

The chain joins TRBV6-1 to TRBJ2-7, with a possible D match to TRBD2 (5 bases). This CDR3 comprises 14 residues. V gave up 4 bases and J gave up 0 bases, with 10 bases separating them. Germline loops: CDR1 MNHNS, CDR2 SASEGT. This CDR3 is CASSGRFPSYEQYF. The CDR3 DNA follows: TGTGCCAGCAGTGGGAGGTTCCCCTCCTACGAGCAGTACTTC.

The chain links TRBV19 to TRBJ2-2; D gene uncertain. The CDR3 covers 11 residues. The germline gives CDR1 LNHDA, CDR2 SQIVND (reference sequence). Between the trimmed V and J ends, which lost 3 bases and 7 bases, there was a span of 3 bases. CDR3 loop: CASSIDGELFF. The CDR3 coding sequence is TGTGCCAGTAGTATTGACGGGGAGCTGTTTTTT.

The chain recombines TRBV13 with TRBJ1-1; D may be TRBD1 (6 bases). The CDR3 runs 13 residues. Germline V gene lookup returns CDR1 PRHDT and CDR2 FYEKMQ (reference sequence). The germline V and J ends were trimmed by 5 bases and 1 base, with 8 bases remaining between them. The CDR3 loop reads CASSPQGNTEAFF. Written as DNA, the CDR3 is TGTGCCAGCAGCCCACAGGGGAACACTGAAGCTTTCTTT. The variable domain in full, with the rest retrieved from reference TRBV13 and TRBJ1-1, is AAGVIQSPRHLIKEKRETATLKCYPIPRHDTVYWYQQGPGQDPQFLISFYEKMQSDKGSIPDRFSAQQFSDYHSELNMSSLELGDSALYFCASSPQGNTEAFFGQGTRLTVV.

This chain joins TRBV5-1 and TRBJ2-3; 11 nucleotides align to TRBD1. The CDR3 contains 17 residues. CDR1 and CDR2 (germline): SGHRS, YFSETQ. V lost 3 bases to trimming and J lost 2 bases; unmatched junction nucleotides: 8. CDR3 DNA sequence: TGCGCCAGCAGCTCGGAGGACAGGGGGCGCGTCACAGATACGCAGTATTTT. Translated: CASSSEDRGRVTDTQYF.

CDR3 loop: CASSLLVGMGTGELFF. The CDR3 DNA follows: TGTGCCAGCAGCTTACTTGTGGGGATGGGGACCGGGGAGCTGTTTTTT. This chain links TRBV5-6 with TRBJ2-2; the D is unclear. This CDR3 is 16 amino acids long. The germline V gene has CDR1 SGHDT and CDR2 YYEEEE. The V gene lost 2 bases and the J gene lost 5 bases, with 16 bases spanning the gap.

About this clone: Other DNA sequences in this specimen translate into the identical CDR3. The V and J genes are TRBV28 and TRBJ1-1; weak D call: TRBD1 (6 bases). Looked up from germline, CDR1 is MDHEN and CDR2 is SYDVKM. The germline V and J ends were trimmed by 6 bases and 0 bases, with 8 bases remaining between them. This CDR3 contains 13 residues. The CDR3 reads CASRDRLNTEAFF. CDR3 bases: TGTGCCAGCAGGGACAGACTGAACACTGAAGCTTTCTTT.